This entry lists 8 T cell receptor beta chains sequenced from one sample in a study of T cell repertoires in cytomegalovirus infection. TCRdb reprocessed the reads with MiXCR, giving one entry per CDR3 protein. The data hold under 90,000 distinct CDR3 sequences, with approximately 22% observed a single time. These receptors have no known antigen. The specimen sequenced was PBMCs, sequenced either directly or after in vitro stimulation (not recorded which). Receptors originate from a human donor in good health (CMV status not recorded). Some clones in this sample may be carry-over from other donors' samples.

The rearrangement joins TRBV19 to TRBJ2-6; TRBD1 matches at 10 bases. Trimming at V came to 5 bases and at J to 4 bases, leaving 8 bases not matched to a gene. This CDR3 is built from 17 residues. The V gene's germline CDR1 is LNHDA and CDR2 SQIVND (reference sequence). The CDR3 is CASSVPGQGLGANVLTF. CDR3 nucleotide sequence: TGTGCCAGTAGTGTTCCGGGACAGGGGTTAGGGGCCAACGTCCTGACTTTC.

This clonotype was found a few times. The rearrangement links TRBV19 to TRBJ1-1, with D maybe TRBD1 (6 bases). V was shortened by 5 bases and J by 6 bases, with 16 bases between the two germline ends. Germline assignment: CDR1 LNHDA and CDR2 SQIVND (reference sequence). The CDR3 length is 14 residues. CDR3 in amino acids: CASSAGYRDAEAFF. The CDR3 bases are TGTGCCAGTAGTGCTGGGTACAGGGACGCTGAAGCTTTCTTT.

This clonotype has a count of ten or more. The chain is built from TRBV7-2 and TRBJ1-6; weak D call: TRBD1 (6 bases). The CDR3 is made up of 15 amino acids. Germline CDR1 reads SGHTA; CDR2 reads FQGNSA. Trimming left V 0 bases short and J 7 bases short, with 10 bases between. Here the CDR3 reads CASSLARTENSPLHF. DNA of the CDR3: TGTGCCAGCAGCTTAGCCCGGACAGAGAATTCACCCCTCCACTTT.

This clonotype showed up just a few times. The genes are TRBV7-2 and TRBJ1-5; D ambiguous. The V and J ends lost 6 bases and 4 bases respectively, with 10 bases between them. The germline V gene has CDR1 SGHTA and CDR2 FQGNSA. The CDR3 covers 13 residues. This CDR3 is CASRGILNQPQHF. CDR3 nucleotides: TGTGCCAGCAGAGGGATCTTGAATCAGCCCCAGCATTTT.

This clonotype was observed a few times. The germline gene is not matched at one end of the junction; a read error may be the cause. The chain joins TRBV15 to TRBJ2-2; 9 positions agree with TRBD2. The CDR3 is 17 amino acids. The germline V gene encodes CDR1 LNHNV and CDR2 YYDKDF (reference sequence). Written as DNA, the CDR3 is TGTGCCACCAGCGGAGAGGACGTAGCGGGGGACACCGGGGAGCTGTTTTTT. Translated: CATSGEDVAGDTGELFF. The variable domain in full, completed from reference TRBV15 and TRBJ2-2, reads DAMVIQNPRYQVTQFGKPVTLSCSQTLNHNVMYWYQQKSSQAPKLLFHYYDKDFNNEADTPDNFQSRRPNTSFCFLDIRSPGLGDTAMYLCATSGEDVAGDTGELFFGEGSRLTVL.

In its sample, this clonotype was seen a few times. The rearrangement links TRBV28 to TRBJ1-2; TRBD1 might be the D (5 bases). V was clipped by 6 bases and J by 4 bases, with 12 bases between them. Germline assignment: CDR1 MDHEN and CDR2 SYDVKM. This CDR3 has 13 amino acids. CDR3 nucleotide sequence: TGTGCCAGCAGCAACAGACAGACCTATGGCTACACCTTC. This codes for CASSNRQTYGYTF.

CDR3 amino acids: CASSYDGPYEQYF. The CDR3 bases are TGTGCCAGCAGTTACGACGGCCCCTACGAGCAGTACTTC. V gene TRBV6-2 or TRBV6-3 combines with J gene TRBJ2-7; D ambiguous. Trimming removed 2 bases at V and 2 bases at J, with 7 bases between. Germline values: CDR1 MNHEY, CDR2 SVGEGT. The CDR3 is 13 amino acids.

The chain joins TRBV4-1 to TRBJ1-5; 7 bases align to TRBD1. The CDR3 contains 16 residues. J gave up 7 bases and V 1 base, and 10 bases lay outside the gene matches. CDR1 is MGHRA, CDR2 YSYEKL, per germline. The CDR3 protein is CASSQAPGTVEQPQHF. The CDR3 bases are TGCGCCAGCAGCCAAGCCCCCGGGACAGTGGAACAGCCCCAGCATTTT.